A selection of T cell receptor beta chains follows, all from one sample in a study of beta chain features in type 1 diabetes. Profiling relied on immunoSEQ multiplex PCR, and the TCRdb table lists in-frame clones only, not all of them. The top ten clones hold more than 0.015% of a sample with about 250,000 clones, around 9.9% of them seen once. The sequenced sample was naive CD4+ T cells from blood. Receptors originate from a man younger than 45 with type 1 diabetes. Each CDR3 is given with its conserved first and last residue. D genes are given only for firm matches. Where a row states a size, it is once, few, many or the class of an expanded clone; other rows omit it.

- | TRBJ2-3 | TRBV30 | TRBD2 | CAWSTGSGGADTQYF | TGTGCCTGGAGTACGGGTAGCGGGGGGGCCGATACGCAGTATTTT
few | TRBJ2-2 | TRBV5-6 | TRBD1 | CASSSTGFSGELFF | TGTGCCAGCAGCTCGACAGGGTTTTCCGGGGAGCTGTTTTTT
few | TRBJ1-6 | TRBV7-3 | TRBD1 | CASSSRQGIKSPLHF | TGTGCCAGCAGCTCCAGACAGGGAATCAAATCACCCCTCCACTTT
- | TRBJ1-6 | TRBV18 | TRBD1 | CASSPGQGWSPLHF | TGTGCCAGCTCACCGGGACAGGGTTGGTCACCCCTCCACTTT
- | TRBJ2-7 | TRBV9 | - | CASSVGGSSYEQYF | TGTGCCAGCAGCGTAGGAGGGAGCTCCTACGAGCAGTACTTC
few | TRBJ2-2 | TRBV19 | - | CASTQATGELFF | TGTGCCAGTACACAGGCGACCGGGGAGCTGTTTTTT
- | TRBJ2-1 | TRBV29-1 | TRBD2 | CSASGGADEQFF | TGCAGCGCCTCCGGGGGGGCCGATGAGCAGTTCTTC
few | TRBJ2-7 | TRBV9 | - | CASGVPRTATYEQYF | TGTGCCAGCGGAGTCCCCCGGACAGCCACCTACGAGCAGTACTTC
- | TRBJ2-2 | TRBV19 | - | CASSQQGETGELFF | TGTGCCAGTAGTCAACAGGGAGAAACCGGGGAGCTGTTTTTT
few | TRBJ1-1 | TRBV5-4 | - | CASSRAPANTEAFF | TGTGCCAGCAGCCGAGCGCCAGCGAACACTGAAGCTTTCTTT
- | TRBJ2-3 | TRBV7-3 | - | CASSPQGPDTQYF | TGTGCCAGCAGCCCACAGGGTCCAGATACGCAGTATTTT
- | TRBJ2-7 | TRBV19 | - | CASSAGGAPPYEQYF | TGTGCCAGTAGCGCCGGCGGGGCACCGCCCTACGAGCAGTACTTC
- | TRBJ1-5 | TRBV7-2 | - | CASSLREGNQPQHF | TGTGCCAGCAGCCTCCGGGAGGGAAATCAGCCCCAGCATTTT
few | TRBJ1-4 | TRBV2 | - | CASRDMAATNEKLFF | TGTGCCAGCAGAGATATGGCAGCAACTAATGAAAAACTGTTTTTT
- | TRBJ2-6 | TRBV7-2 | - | CASSLGQVSGANVLTF | TGTGCCAGCAGCCTTGGACAAGTCTCTGGGGCCAACGTCCTGACTTTC
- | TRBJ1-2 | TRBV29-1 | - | CSVDEDGYTF | TGCAGCGTCGACGAGGATGGCTACACCTTC
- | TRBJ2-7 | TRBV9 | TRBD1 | CASSAGTGLTYEQYF | TGTGCCAGCAGCGCGGGGACAGGCCTAACCTACGAGCAGTACTTC